The rows below give T cell receptor beta chains drawn from one sample of a study of T-cell memory formation after mild COVID-19. TCRdb re-analysed the 5' RACE reads in MiXCR, keeping a single row per CDR3 protein. This table holds 170,000 or so distinct CDR3 sequences, 20% to 25% found once. Sequencing was carried out using PBMCs or a T cell subset sorted from them (not recorded which). The receptor source for this set is an adult woman who had mild COVID-19 (a few samples of this study predate the infection). Cell type and time point are not known. CDR3s include the opening cysteine and the closing phenylalanine or tryptophan. A D gene is named only where the DNA matches it firmly. Size is stated for part of the rows, as once, few or many counts, or as a class when the clone is expanded.

d_gene,j_gene,v_gene,abundance,CDR3aa,CDR3nt
TRBD2,TRBJ2-5,TRBV4-1,-,CASSQDQRETETQYF,TGCGCCAGCAGCCAAGATCAGCGGGAGACTGAAACCCAGTACTTC
-,TRBJ2-1,TRBV7-8,-,CASSLGHNEQFF,TGTGCCAGCAGCTTAGGACACAATGAGCAGTTCTTC
-,TRBJ1-1,TRBV12-3/TRBV12-4,few,CASRRGTAEAFF,TGTGCCAGTCGTAGGGGCACAGCTGAAGCTTTCTTT
-,TRBJ2-2,TRBV30,-,CAWSFEEANTGELFF,TGTGCCTGGAGTTTTGAAGAGGCGAACACCGGGGAGCTGTTTTTT
-,TRBJ2-7,TRBV3-1,-,CASSQDQGFSYEQYF,TGTGCCAGCAGCCAAGATCAGGGCTTCTCCTACGAGCAGTACTTC
-,TRBJ1-5,TRBV4-3,once,CASSQDLGGWGPQHF,TGCGCCAGCAGCCAAGATCTGGGGGGGTGGGGGCCCCAGCATTTT
-,TRBJ2-1,TRBV5-1,-,CASSFDGYNEQFF,TGCGCCAGCAGCTTCGACGGATACAATGAGCAGTTCTTC
-,TRBJ1-2,TRBV6-5,few,CASSSTDRRTYGYTF,TGTGCCAGCAGTTCGACGGACAGACGAACCTATGGCTACACCTTC
-,TRBJ2-1,TRBV20-1,few,CSATIREGGSYNEQFF,TGCAGTGCTACCATTAGGGAGGGGGGCTCCTACAATGAGCAGTTCTTC
-,TRBJ1-1,TRBV12-3/TRBV12-4,many,CASTRGGTNTEAFF,TGTGCCAGCACCCGGGGGGGGACGAACACTGAAGCTTTCTTT
-,TRBJ1-4,TRBV7-9,few,CASSLVEEVGEKLFF,TGTGCCAGCAGCTTAGTGGAGGAAGTTGGCGAAAAACTGTTTTTT
-,TRBJ2-1,TRBV13,few,CASSTQEGEGSPYNEQFF,TGTGCCAGCAGCACACAGGAGGGGGAGGGTAGCCCCTACAATGAGCAGTTCTTC
-,TRBJ2-7,TRBV12-3/TRBV12-4,-,CASSFALTDREQYF,TGTGCCAGCAGTTTCGCCTTGACAGATCGCGAGCAGTACTTC
TRBD1,TRBJ2-2,TRBV24-1,-,CATSDLQGTGSTGELFF,TGTGCCACCAGTGATTTGCAAGGGACAGGGAGTACCGGGGAGCTGTTTTTT
-,TRBJ1-1,TRBV7-9,-,CASRLGSVTEAFF,TGTGCCAGCAGATTAGGTTCGGTTACTGAAGCTTTCTTT
-,TRBJ2-7,TRBV24-1,-,CATRIPIQQELGEQYF,TGTGCCACCAGGATACCGATCCAACAGGAGCTAGGCGAGCAGTACTTC
-,TRBJ2-2,TRBV5-6,-,CASSLMRRTGELFF,TGTGCCAGCAGCTTGATGCGGAGGACCGGGGAGCTGTTTTTT
TRBD1,TRBJ2-1,TRBV7-7,many,CASSLAWTGNNEQFF,TGTGCTAGCAGCTTAGCGTGGACAGGCAACAATGAGCAGTTCTTC
TRBD1,TRBJ2-3,TRBV24-1,few,CATSDLGQGEAADTQYF,TGTGCCACCAGTGATTTGGGCCAGGGGGAAGCAGCGGATACGCAGTATTTT
-,TRBJ2-1,TRBV24-1,-,CATSDLVTPNEQFF,TGTGCCACCAGTGATTTGGTGACGCCCAATGAGCAGTTCTTC
-,TRBJ2-7,TRBV9,few,CASSVDSLNEQYF,TGTGCCAGCAGCGTGGACAGTCTCAACGAGCAGTACTTC
-,TRBJ2-2,TRBV27,many,CASIGGARLNTGELFF,TGTGCCAGCATAGGGGGGGCTCGCTTGAACACCGGGGAGCTGTTTTTT